A single sample gave rise to the 21 T cell receptor beta chains below, sequenced in a study of a mutant IDH1 vaccine in newly diagnosed glioma. Time point in this sample: baseline, week 1 (first vaccination visit). The treatment: pre-vaccination baseline after standard-of-care therapy. The data were produced by immunoSEQ multiplex PCR, yet TCRdb's version contains in-frame clones alone and is incomplete. In the table there are tens of thousands of clones, 70% to 90% of which are singletons. Sample: PBMCs, taken from a glioma patient treated with radiotherapy, temozolomide or both. Receptors were obtained from a man in his forties with glioma.

This clone is termed medium-sized. The chain combines TRBV2 with TRBJ1-1; weak D call: TRBD1 (6 bases). The CDR3 consists of 16 residues. Per the germline V gene, CDR1 is SNHLY and CDR2 is FYNNEI. V lost 7 bases to trimming and J lost 4 bases, with 22 bases between them. The CDR3 sequence: CASTPRGGRLSTEAFF. DNA for the CDR3: TGTGCCAGCACCCCCAGAGGGGGTCGACTTAGCACTGAAGCTTTCTTT.

The rearrangement uses TRBV15 and TRBJ2-3, with 12 bases identical to TRBD2. With V trimmed by 5 bases and J by 3 bases, 21 bases remained unmatched. CDR1 and CDR2 from the germline V gene are LNHNV and YYDKDF (reference sequence). The CDR3 is 21 residues long. The CDR3 sequence: CATSQRPGTSGPPVRTDTQYF. CDR3 sequence (DNA): TGTGCCACCAGCCAACGCCCCGGGACTAGCGGGCCCCCGGTAAGGACAGATACGCAGTATTTT.

This chain links TRBV5-1 with TRBJ2-7; 8 positions agree with TRBD1. The CDR3 is made up of 12 amino acids. Germline lookup yields CDR1 SGHRS and CDR2 YFSETQ. The V and J ends lost 4 bases and 4 bases, in that order; junction bases with no gene match: 1. CDR3 coding DNA: TGCGCCAGCAGCGGACAGGGATACGAGCAGTACTTC. Its protein is CASSGQGYEQYF.

The genes are TRBV6-1 and TRBJ2-3; TRBD2 aligns across 8 bases. Germline V gene data show CDR1 as MNHNS and CDR2 as SASEGT. The CDR3 runs 16 residues. V lost 2 bases, J lost 6 bases, and 10 bases stayed unmatched. For the CDR3, the DNA is TGTGCCAGCAGTGAATCCCCCCCGGGAGGGCCGGATACGCAGTATTTT. Translation: CASSESPPGGPDTQYF.

The J gene is TRBJ2-3, the V gene TRBV5-1; TRBD1 agrees at 8 bases. Unmatched junction bases numbered 6, after V lost 0 bases and J lost 3 bases. The CDR3 extends over 16 amino acids. Germline CDR1 is SGHRS and CDR2 is YFSETQ. CDR3 residues: CASSLGTGSSTDTQYF. CDR3 sequence (DNA): TGCGCCAGCAGCTTGGGGACAGGGTCCAGTACAGATACGCAGTATTTT.

The count of this clone is one. The chain couples TRBV27 to TRBJ2-7, with D unresolved. CDR1 is MNHEY and CDR2 is SMNVEV in the germline V gene (reference sequence). Trimming removed 8 bases at V and 6 bases at J, with 11 bases between. The CDR3 runs 11 residues. CDR3 bases: TGTGCCAGCTCGGTAGGTTCCGAGCAGTACTTC. Translated, it gives CASSVGSEQYF.

The chain carries TRBV5-6 and TRBJ1-1; D is unresolved. V lost 4 bases and J 1 base, leaving 8 bases between the germline ends. The CDR3 consists of 13 residues. In germline, CDR1 is SGHDT, CDR2 YYEEEE. CDR3 amino acids: CASSINRNTEAFF. The CDR3 coding sequence is TGTGCCAGCAGCATTAACAGGAACACTGAAGCTTTCTTT.

The gene calls are TRBV5-1 and TRBJ2-7; D perhaps matches TRBD2 (6 bases). The CDR3 is 15 residues long. Looked up from germline, CDR1 is SGHRS and CDR2 is YFSETQ. Trimming stripped 6 bases from V and 7 bases from J, with 23 bases between. The CDR3 DNA reads TGCGCCAGCACCACGAGAACGGGGGAGATGGGTGAGCAGTACTTC. Its translation is CASTTRTGEMGEQYF.

The gene calls are TRBV27 and TRBJ1-1; D might be TRBD1 (6 bases). V was shortened by 5 bases and J by 12 bases, with 16 bases between the two germline ends. The CDR3 consists of 12 residues. Germline V gives CDR1 MNHEY, CDR2 SMNVEV (reference sequence). The CDR3 bases are TGTGCCAGCAGTCTCCCCGGGACATCGTCTTTCTTT. Translated, it gives CASSLPGTSSFF.

CDR3 amino acids: CASSGSGRWQETQYF. The DNA of the CDR3 is TGTGCCAGCAGCGGTAGCGGGAGGTGGCAAGAGACCCAGTACTTC. The chain joins TRBV9 to TRBJ2-5, with 10 nucleotides matching TRBD2. The CDR3 is 15 amino acids. Losses at the gene ends were 3 bases for V and 2 bases for J; bases not matched to a gene: 4. Germline V gives CDR1 SGDLS, CDR2 YYNGEE.

The rearrangement uses TRBV27 and TRBJ2-1; no definite D call. V was pared by 3 bases and J by 6 bases, with 12 bases between. This CDR3 has 14 amino acids. Germline lookup yields CDR1 MNHEY and CDR2 SMNVEV (reference sequence). CDR3 in amino acids: CASSFVVPINEQFF. DNA of the CDR3: TGTGCCAGCAGTTTTGTCGTTCCCATCAATGAGCAGTTCTTC.

The CDR3 nucleotides read TGTGCCAGCAGGTTAGCGGGAACGAACACCGGGGAGCTGTTTTTT. Protein product: CASRLAGTNTGELFF. J is TRBJ2-2 and V is TRBV6-6; 8 bases match TRBD2. From germline, CDR1 is MNHNY and CDR2 SVGAGI (reference sequence). The trim removed 6 bases at V and 0 bases at J, leaving 3 bases unmatched. The CDR3 extends over 15 amino acids.

This clone came up once. The V call is TRBV7-2, the J call TRBJ2-5, with a weak D call TRBD1 (6 bases). The germline V gene encodes CDR1 SGHTA and CDR2 FQGNSA. The V end was cut by 1 base, the J end by 3 bases, with 9 bases between. This CDR3 contains 14 residues. The CDR3 DNA reads as TGTGCCAGCAGCTTAGTCACAGGGAAAGAGACCCAGTACTTC. It specifies CASSLVTGKETQYF. The full variable domain, in which reference TRBV7-2 and TRBJ2-5 provide the parts outside the CDR3, is GAGVSQSPSNKVTEKGKDVELRCDPISGHTALYWYRQSLGQGLEFLIYFQGNSAPDKSGLPSDRFSAERTGGSVSTLTIQRTQQEDSAVYLCASSLVTGKETQYFGPGTRLLVL.

The chain carries TRBV6-1 and TRBJ2-7; D perhaps matches TRBD2 (5 bases). This CDR3 region has 14 residues. Trimming pared 5 bases from V and 6 bases from J, leaving 17 bases between. The V gene's germline CDR1 is MNHNS and CDR2 SASEGT. The DNA of the CDR3 is TGTGCCAGCAGTATAACTAGTCTCCTTGGCGAGCAGTACTTC. Protein: CASSITSLLGEQYF.

The chain combines TRBV7-2 with TRBJ1-3; D may be TRBD1 (5 bases). The V end lost 8 bases, the J end lost 8 bases, and 16 bases lay between the germline ends. The CDR3 consists of 13 residues. Looked up from germline, CDR1 is SGHTA and CDR2 is FQGNSA. The chain's CDR3 is CASGVGPWDTIYF. CDR3 nucleotide sequence: TGTGCCAGCGGCGTGGGGCCGTGGGACACCATATATTTT.

The chain combines TRBV6-5 with TRBJ2-7, with 7 bases identical to TRBD1. V trimming: 8 bases; J trimming: 0 bases; junction bases outside the gene matches: 1. Per germline, CDR1 MNHEY and CDR2 SVGAGI. This CDR3 contains 12 residues. This CDR3 reads CASRDSSYEQYF. Here the CDR3 DNA reads TGTGCCAGCCGGGACAGCTCCTACGAGCAGTACTTC.

This rearrangement joins TRBV4-1 to TRBJ2-5, with TRBD1 matching over 10 bases. J was trimmed by 5 bases and V by 2 bases; bases with no gene match: 8. Per germline, CDR1 MGHRA and CDR2 YSYEKL. This CDR3 spans 16 amino acids. CDR3 sequence: CASSQSPGQGWETQYF. CDR3 nucleotide sequence: TGCGCCAGCAGCCAATCTCCGGGACAGGGGTGGGAGACCCAGTACTTC.

The rearrangement joins TRBV6-5 to TRBJ2-5; no reliable D call. The CDR3 length is 14 residues. In germline, CDR1 is MNHEY, CDR2 SVGAGI. Trimming pared 0 bases from V and 2 bases from J, leaving 7 bases between. CDR3 sequence (DNA): TGTGCCAGCAGTTACTCTGCAGGACAAGAGACCCAGTACTTC. This gives the protein CASSYSAGQETQYF.

The J gene is TRBJ1-5, the V gene TRBV4-3, with no clear D. Germline V lookup: CDR1 LGHNA, CDR2 YSLEER. With 0 bases removed from V and 7 bases from J, the gap between germline ends came to 7 bases. CDR3 length: 13 residues. The CDR3 coding sequence is TGCGCCAGCAGCCAAGATAGGGAGCAGCCCCAGCATTTT. This encodes CASSQDREQPQHF.

The rearrangement links TRBV18 to TRBJ2-2; 12 bases map to TRBD2. CDR3 length: 15 residues. V dropped 5 bases and J dropped 5; count of bases not matched to a gene: 3. Per germline, CDR1 KGHSH and CDR2 LQKENI. In DNA form, the CDR3 reads TGTGCCAGCTCATTGGGGACTAGCGGGACCGGGGAGCTGTTTTTT. Its translation: CASSLGTSGTGELFF. Full variable domain (missing parts from reference TRBV18 and TRBJ2-2): NAGVMQNPRHLVRRRGQEARLRCSPMKGHSHVYWYRQLPEEGLKFMVYLQKENIIDESGMPKERFSAEFPKEGPSILRIQQVVRGDSAAYFCASSLGTSGTGELFFGEGSRLTVL.

The chain has TRBV25-1 and TRBJ2-5; weak D call: TRBD2 (6 bases). The CDR3 is 15 residues long. The ends were cut back, 2 bases at V and 1 base at J, with 11 bases in the middle. The germline V gene has CDR1 MGHDK and CDR2 SYGVNS. The CDR3 here is CASSERAGIQETQYF. Written as DNA, the CDR3 is TGTGCCAGCAGTGAACGGGCGGGAATCCAAGAGACCCAGTACTTC.